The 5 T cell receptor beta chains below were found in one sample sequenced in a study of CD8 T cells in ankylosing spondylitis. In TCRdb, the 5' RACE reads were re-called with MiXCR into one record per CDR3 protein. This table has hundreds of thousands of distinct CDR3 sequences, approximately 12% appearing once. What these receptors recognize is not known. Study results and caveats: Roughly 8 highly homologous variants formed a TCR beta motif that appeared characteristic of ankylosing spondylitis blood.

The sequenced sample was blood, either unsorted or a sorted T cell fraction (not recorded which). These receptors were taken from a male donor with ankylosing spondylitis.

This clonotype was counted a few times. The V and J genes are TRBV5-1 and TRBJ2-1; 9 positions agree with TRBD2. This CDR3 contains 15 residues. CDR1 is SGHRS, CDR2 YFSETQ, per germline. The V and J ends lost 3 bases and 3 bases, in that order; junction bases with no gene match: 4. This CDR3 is CASSSTLAGYNEQFF. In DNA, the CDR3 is TGCGCCAGCAGCTCAACACTAGCGGGCTACAATGAGCAGTTCTTC. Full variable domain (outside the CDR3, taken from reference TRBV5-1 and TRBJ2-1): KAGVTQTPRYLIKTRGQQVTLSCSPISGHRSVSWYQQTPGQGLQFLFEYFSETQRNKGNFPGRFSGRQFSNSRSEMNVSTLELGDSALYLCASSSTLAGYNEQFFGPGTRLTVL.

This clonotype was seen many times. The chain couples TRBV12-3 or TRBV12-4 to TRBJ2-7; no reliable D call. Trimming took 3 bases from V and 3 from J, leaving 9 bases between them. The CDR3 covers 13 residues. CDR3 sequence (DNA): TGTGCCAGCAGTTTTCAGGCGAACTACGAGCAGTACTTC. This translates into CASSFQANYEQYF.

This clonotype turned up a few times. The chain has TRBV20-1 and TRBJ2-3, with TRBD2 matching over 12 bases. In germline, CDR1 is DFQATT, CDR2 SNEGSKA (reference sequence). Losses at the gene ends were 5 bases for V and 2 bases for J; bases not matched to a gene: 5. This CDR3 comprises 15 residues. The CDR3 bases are TGCAGTGCTCCAGGGACTAGCGGGCCCACAGATACGCAGTATTTT. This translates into CSAPGTSGPTDTQYF.

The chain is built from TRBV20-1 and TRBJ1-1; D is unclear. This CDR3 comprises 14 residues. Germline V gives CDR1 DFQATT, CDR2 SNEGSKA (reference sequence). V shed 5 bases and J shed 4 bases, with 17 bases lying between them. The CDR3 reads CSAWTTDKPTEAFF. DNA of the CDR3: TGCAGTGCTTGGACGACCGACAAGCCCACTGAAGCTTTCTTT.

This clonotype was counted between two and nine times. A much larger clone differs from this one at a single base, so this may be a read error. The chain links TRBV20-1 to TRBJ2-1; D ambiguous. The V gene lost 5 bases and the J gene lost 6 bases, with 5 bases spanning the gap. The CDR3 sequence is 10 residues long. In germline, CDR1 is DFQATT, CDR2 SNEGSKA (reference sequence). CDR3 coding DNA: TGCAGTGCTCGTCGCAATGAGCAGTTCTTC. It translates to CSARRNEQFF.